This TCR beta chain was identified in a study of OX40 agonist ivuxolimab in advanced cancers. Study summary: Patients with hepatocellular carcinoma, melanoma, renal cell or head and neck cancer made up the dose-escalation patients. The dose-escalation cohort was roughly 83% male, with a mean age of around 60 years, ranging roughly 23 to 90. Partial responses, seen in three patients, involved one hepatocellular carcinoma and two cutaneous melanomas.

The assay was immunoSEQ multiplex PCR, and TCRdb's table has in-frame clones only and misses some. Of about 60,000 clones in the sample, 87% are singletons; the top ten hold about a sixth. V was pared by 1 base and J by 6 bases, with 13 bases between. The length of the CDR3 is 14 residues. CDR1 and CDR2 (germline): GTSNPN, SVGIG (reference sequence). Sample: CD4+ or CD8+ T cells sorted from blood, taken in a trial of the OX40 agonist ivuxolimab. The V and J genes are TRBV30 and TRBJ1-5; unclear D gene. This sequence originates from an adult with an advanced solid tumor such as melanoma, head and neck, liver or kidney cancer. CDR3 in DNA: TGTGCCTGGAGTGCAATATGGGGAAGTCAGCCCCAGCATTTT. Translated, it gives CAWSAIWGSQPQHF.